The clone carrying this T cell receptor (beta chain) was detected a few times. As yet, its antigen is unknown. One end of the junction varies from germline; a read error may be responsible. The template was RNA from unsorted bulk tissue. The normal lung tissue was taken more than 3 cm from the tumor edge. Donors were chemotherapy-naive, newly diagnosed lung cancer surgical patients in China, August–late 2014. The sample belongs to a study of tumor and adjacent non-tumor tissue in lung cancer. The library came from three nested PCR rounds adapted from ARM-PCR protocols. TCRdb passed the multiplex PCR reads through MiXCR, listing each CDR3 protein once. The table records more than 55,000 distinct CDR3 sequences, around 82% of them present only once. Whole-study findings and limits: TCR diversity was significantly greater in tumor than normal lung tissue. Tumor repertoires had a smaller top 100 clone share than normal lung.

This CDR3 is built from 18 residues. Germline V gives CDR1 SQVTM, CDR2 ANQGSEA. This chain connects TRBV29-1 to TRBJ1-3; TRBD1 matches at 7 bases. Sequencing input: distant non-tumor lung tissue. The receptor's source is a man aged 60 to 75 with non-small cell lung cancer. The CDR3 sequence is CSGSTGTEGTFAGNTIYF. The CDR3, as DNA: TGCAGCGGATCGACCGGGACAGAAGGCACCTTTGCTGGAAACACCATATACTTT.